One and the same sample provided the 25 T cell receptor beta chains below, sequenced in a study of identical twins. MiXCR was run by TCRdb on the 5' RACE reads, yielding one entry per CDR3 protein. The data hold around 370,000 distinct CDR3 sequences, with roughly 9% observed a single time. The sample comprised naive T cells sorted from blood. The receptors stem from a woman aged 45 to 65 in good health.

The rearrangement links TRBV20-1 to TRBJ2-3; 10 bases match TRBD2. The CDR3 is 18 amino acids. The germline gives CDR1 DFQATT, CDR2 SNEGSKA (reference sequence). V trimming: 6 bases; J trimming: 8 bases; junction bases outside the gene matches: 23. The CDR3 DNA follows: TGCAGTGCCCAACCTTCCCCACTAGCGGGACTACATTATGGTACGCAGTATTTT. As protein: CSAQPSPLAGLHYGTQYF.

This chain connects TRBV29-1 to TRBJ1-2; 8 nucleotides match TRBD1. This CDR3 has 14 amino acids. After removal of 1 base from V and 2 bases from J, the junction contained 3 bases not matched to a gene. Germline loops: CDR1 SQVTM, CDR2 ANQGSEA. Here the CDR3 DNA reads TGCAGCGTTGAAGGACAGGGGAGGAACTATGGCTACACCTTC. This translates into CSVEGQGRNYGYTF.

This clonotype has just a few counts. One end of the junction varies from germline; a read error may be responsible. The rearrangement links TRBV3-1 to TRBJ2-6; 9 positions match TRBD1. The V gene's germline CDR1 is LGHDT and CDR2 YNNKEL (reference sequence). The CDR3 has 17 residues. The CDR3 nucleotides are TGTGCCAGCAGCCCCGGGACAGGGAACTCTGGGACCAACGTCCTGACTTTC. Translation gives CASSPGTGNSGTNVLTF.

This clonotype was counted only a few times. This rearrangement joins TRBV11-2 to TRBJ2-3; D ambiguous. Germline V gene lookup returns CDR1 SGHAT and CDR2 FQNNGV. The CDR3 spans 18 residues. The V end lost 1 base, the J end lost 5 bases, and 22 bases lay between the germline ends. CDR3 protein: CASSLVRGVVRRKDTQYF. CDR3 sequence (DNA): TGTGCCAGCAGCTTAGTACGAGGAGTAGTAAGGCGCAAAGATACGCAGTATTTT.

The V call is TRBV20-1, the J call TRBJ1-6; a possible D gene is TRBD1 (5 bases). Germline CDR1 DFQATT, CDR2 SNEGSKA (reference sequence). V was shortened by 3 bases and J by 4 bases, with 16 bases between the two germline ends. This CDR3 comprises 16 residues. CDR3 nucleotide sequence: TGCAGTGCTAGTCGAGACAGACTAGCTTATAATTCACCCCTCCACTTT. It specifies CSASRDRLAYNSPLHF.

This clonotype was found many times. The chain is built from TRBV10-3 and TRBJ2-5; 10 bases are a match to TRBD2. The germline CDR1 and CDR2 sequences are ENHRY and SYGVKD. The V segment lost 4 bases and the J segment 1 base; nucleotides outside the gene matches: 12. CDR3 size: 18 residues. CDR3 amino acids: CAISAPPSGSRVQETQYF. The CDR3 nucleotides are TGTGCCATCAGTGCCCCACCTAGCGGGAGTAGGGTCCAAGAGACCCAGTACTTC.

This chain links TRBV12-3 or TRBV12-4 with TRBJ2-5; TRBD1 matches at 8 bases. V lost 2 bases, J lost 5 bases, and 1 base stayed unmatched. This CDR3 is built from 13 residues. The CDR3 region is CASSLWDRETQYF. The DNA of the CDR3 is TGTGCCAGCAGTTTATGGGACAGGGAGACCCAGTACTTC.

The chain employs TRBV5-4 and TRBJ2-1; 7 bases align to TRBD2. Trimming cost V 4 bases and J 2 bases; bases outside gene matches: 12. CDR3 size: 17 residues. Germline V gene lookup returns CDR1 SGHNT and CDR2 YYREEE (reference sequence). This CDR3 is CASSPSLAGGTYNEQFF. The CDR3 DNA follows: TGTGCCAGCAGCCCTAGTTTAGCGGGTGGGACCTACAATGAGCAGTTCTTC.

There are a few counts of this clonotype. The chain carries TRBV12-3 or TRBV12-4 and TRBJ2-3; 8 nucleotides match TRBD2. V lost 6 bases, J lost 2 bases, and 10 bases stayed unmatched. This CDR3 has 16 amino acids. This chain's CDR3 is CASRGTRLALTDTQYF. The DNA for the CDR3 is TGTGCCAGCAGAGGAACAAGACTAGCGCTCACAGATACGCAGTATTTT.

The sample holds a few counts of this clonotype. V is TRBV9 and J is TRBJ2-3, with 14 nucleotides matching TRBD2. The CDR3 covers 15 residues. Germline V gene data show CDR1 as SGDLS and CDR2 as YYNGEE. J was trimmed by 4 bases and V by 5 bases; bases with no gene match: 3. DNA of the CDR3: TGTGCCAGCAGAGCGGGACTAGCGGGAGCAGATACGCAGTATTTT. This gives the protein CASRAGLAGADTQYF.

The chain recombines TRBV20-1 with TRBJ1-4; D remains unclear. With 2 bases removed from V and 4 bases from J, the gap between germline ends came to 8 bases. The CDR3 contains 13 residues. CDR1 is DFQATT and CDR2 is SNEGSKA in the germline V gene (reference sequence). The CDR3: CSARTDINEKLFF. The DNA of the CDR3 is TGCAGTGCTAGAACGGATATTAATGAAAAACTGTTTTTT.

The genes are TRBV19 and TRBJ1-5, with unresolved D. The CDR3 is 13 residues long. Looked up from germline, CDR1 is LNHDA and CDR2 is SQIVND (reference sequence). Trimming took 9 bases from V and 5 from J, leaving 14 bases between them. In nucleotides, the CDR3 is TGTGCCAGCCGAGGGATCATCGATCAGCCCCAGCATTTT. It translates to CASRGIIDQPQHF.

This clonotype was recorded many times. The V and J genes are TRBV18 and TRBJ1-6; D perhaps matches TRBD1 (6 bases). V was trimmed by 6 bases and J by 9 bases, leaving 15 bases between them. This CDR3 has 14 amino acids. Germline V gene lookup returns CDR1 KGHSH and CDR2 LQKENI. For the CDR3, the DNA is TGTGCCAGCTCCGGCGACAGGATTGCTTCACCCCTCCACTTT. Residues: CASSGDRIASPLHF.

The chain has TRBV2 and TRBJ2-1; the match to TRBD2 covers 11 bases. CDR1 is SNHLY and CDR2 is FYNNEI in the germline V gene. V trimming: 3 bases; J trimming: 0 bases; junction bases outside the gene matches: 10. The CDR3 has 19 residues. The CDR3 coding sequence is TGTGCCAGCAGTGACCCGGGACTAGCGGACCTTAGCTCCTACAATGAGCAGTTCTTC. This gives the protein CASSDPGLADLSSYNEQFF.

There are a few counts of this clonotype. The CDR3 DNA reads TGCAGCGTTGTGCGGAACGCGGGCCACCTCCAGCAACAGTACTTC. It yields the protein CSVVRNAGHLQQQYF. The gene calls are TRBV29-1 and TRBJ2-5; D perhaps matches TRBD2 (5 bases). CDR3 length: 15 residues. The ends were cut back, 4 bases at V and 11 bases at J, with 26 bases in the middle. Germline V gene sequence: CDR1 SQVTM, CDR2 ANQGSEA.

This clonotype was seen many times. V gene TRBV10-3 combines with J gene TRBJ2-1; D uncertain. Trimming left V 6 bases short and J 3 bases short, with 6 bases between. This CDR3 spans 12 amino acids. Germline CDR1 is ENHRY and CDR2 is SYGVKD. CDR3: CAIRGIYNEQFF. The DNA for the CDR3 is TGTGCCATCAGGGGGATCTACAATGAGCAGTTCTTC.

The rearrangement links TRBV10-1 to TRBJ2-7; TRBD2 matches 7 bases. V was pared by 10 bases and J by 6 bases, with 15 bases of the junction left unmatched. The length of the CDR3 is 14 residues. Looked up from germline, CDR1 is WNHNN and CDR2 is SYGVQD (reference sequence). This CDR3 reads CATSPGGGYGEQYF. CDR3 DNA: TGCGCCACCTCCCCTGGGGGGGGATATGGCGAGCAGTACTTC.

The table lists this clonotype with many counts. The J gene is TRBJ2-3, the V gene TRBV18, with unresolved D. Germline V gives CDR1 KGHSH, CDR2 LQKENI. Deletions cut 5 bases from V and 2 bases from J, with 8 bases between. The CDR3 has 13 amino acids. Here the CDR3 reads CASSAAYTDTQYF. As DNA, the CDR3 is TGTGCCAGCTCAGCCGCCTACACAGATACGCAGTATTTT.

At least ten counts were recorded for this clonotype. The chain's CDR3 is CASSLLAAQSPFF. For the CDR3, the DNA is TGCGCCAGCAGCTTGCTAGCGGCTCAATCGCCGTTCTTC. The chain uses TRBV5-1 and TRBJ2-1; 7 nucleotides agree with TRBD2. Germline lookup yields CDR1 SGHRS and CDR2 YFSETQ. Trimming cost V 1 base and J 15 bases; bases outside gene matches: 10. The length of the CDR3 is 13 residues.

Comment on this clonotype: It may be a read error: a sequence one base away is much more abundant. This sequence joins TRBV6-1 and TRBJ1-2; D is uncertain. This CDR3 comprises 13 residues. The V gene's germline CDR1 is MNHNS and CDR2 SASEGT. Trimming shortened V by 7 bases and J by 6 bases, and 15 bases separated the two germline ends. DNA of the CDR3: TGTGCCAGCAAGTTCGCAGGCGCCAATGGCTACACCTTC. The encoded protein is CASKFAGANGYTF.

V usage is TRBV24-1 and J usage is TRBJ2-3; 7 bases line up with TRBD2. The CDR3 consists of 15 residues. Germline V gives CDR1 KGHDR, CDR2 SFDVKD. The J segment lost 0 bases and the V segment lost 3 bases, leaving 2 bases of the junction unmatched. The CDR3 nucleotides read TGTGCCACCAGTGATACTAGCGCAAGCACAGATACGCAGTATTTT. It is translated as CATSDTSASTDTQYF.

This clonotype was picked up a small number of times. V is TRBV11-3 and J is TRBJ2-1; a possible D gene is TRBD2 (6 bases). The V end lost 8 bases, the J end lost 6 bases, and 14 bases lay between the germline ends. This CDR3 contains 13 residues. In germline, CDR1 is SGHNT, CDR2 YENEEA. DNA for the CDR3: TGTGCCAGCGGAATTACTAGCAGCAATGAGCAGTTCTTC. Its protein is CASGITSSNEQFF.

This sequence joins TRBV14 and TRBJ1-3; no clear D gene. Germline values: CDR1 SGHDN, CDR2 FVKESK. This CDR3 has 15 residues. Deletions cut 0 bases from V and 0 bases from J, with 6 bases between. The chain's CDR3 is CASSQDRYSGNTIYF. CDR3 DNA sequence: TGTGCCAGCAGCCAAGACAGATACTCTGGAAACACCATATATTTT.

The chain joins TRBV10-3 to TRBJ2-1, with TRBD2 matching over 9 bases. V gave up 6 bases and J gave up 3 bases; unmatched junction bases: 9. Germline values: CDR1 ENHRY, CDR2 SYGVKD. This CDR3 contains 16 residues. The CDR3: CAIRIIAGAGYNEQFF. The CDR3, as DNA: TGTGCCATCAGAATAATAGCGGGAGCAGGCTACAATGAGCAGTTCTTC.

This chain joins TRBV20-1 and TRBJ1-5; a possible D gene is TRBD1 (5 bases). V shed 4 bases and J shed 7 bases, with 17 bases lying between them. The CDR3 is made up of 14 amino acids. Germline CDR1 reads DFQATT; CDR2 reads SNEGSKA (reference sequence). The CDR3 is CSATETEGRQPQHF. The CDR3 nucleotides are TGCAGTGCTACCGAGACAGAAGGTAGGCAGCCCCAGCATTTT.